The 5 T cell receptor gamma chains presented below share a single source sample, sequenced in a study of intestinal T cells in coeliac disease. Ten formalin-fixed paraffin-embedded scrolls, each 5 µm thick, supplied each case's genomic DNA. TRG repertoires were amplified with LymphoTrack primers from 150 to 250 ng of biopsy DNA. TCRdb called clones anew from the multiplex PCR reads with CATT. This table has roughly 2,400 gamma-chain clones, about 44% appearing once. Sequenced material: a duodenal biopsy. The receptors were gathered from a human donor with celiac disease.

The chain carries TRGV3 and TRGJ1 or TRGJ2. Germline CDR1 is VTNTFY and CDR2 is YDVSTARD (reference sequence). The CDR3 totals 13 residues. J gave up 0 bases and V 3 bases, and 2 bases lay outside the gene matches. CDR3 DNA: TGTGCCACCTGGGACTTGAATTATTATAAGAAACTCTTT. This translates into CATWDLNYYKKLF.

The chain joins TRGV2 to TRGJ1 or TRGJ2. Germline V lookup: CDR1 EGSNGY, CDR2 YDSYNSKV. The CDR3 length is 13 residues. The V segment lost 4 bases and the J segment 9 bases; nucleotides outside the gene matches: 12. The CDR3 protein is CATWEPTPPKKLF. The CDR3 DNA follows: TGTGCCACCTGGGAGCCCACACCCCCTAAGAAACTCTTT.

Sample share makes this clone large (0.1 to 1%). CDR3 in amino acids: CATWDGRCRKLF. The CDR3 nucleotides read TGTGCCACCTGGGACGGGCGTTGTCGGAAACTCTTT. The chain recombines TRGV2 with TRGJ1 or TRGJ2. The CDR3 has 12 residues. From germline, CDR1 is EGSNGY and CDR2 YDSYNSKV. V lost 0 bases, J lost 12 bases, and 8 bases stayed unmatched.

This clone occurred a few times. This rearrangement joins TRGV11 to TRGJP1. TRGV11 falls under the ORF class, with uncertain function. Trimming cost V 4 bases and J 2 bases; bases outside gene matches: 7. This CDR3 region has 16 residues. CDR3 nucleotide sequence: TGTGCCTGCTGGATTAGCCGGTCAACCACTGGTTGGTTCAAGATATTT. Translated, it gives CACWISRSTTGWFKIF.

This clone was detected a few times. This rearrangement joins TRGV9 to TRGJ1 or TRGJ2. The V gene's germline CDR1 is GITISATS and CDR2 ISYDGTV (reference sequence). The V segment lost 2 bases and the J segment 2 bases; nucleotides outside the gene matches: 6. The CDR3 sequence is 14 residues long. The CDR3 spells CALWEGPDYYKKLF. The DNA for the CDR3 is TGTGCCTTGTGGGAGGGCCCTGATTATTATAAGAAACTCTTT.